Here is one T cell receptor beta chain with its context. Its antigen remains undetermined. No base quality values were provided; no much bigger clone lies one nucleotide off. The data are from a study of response to subunit inactivated influenza vaccine (dated by TCRdb to the late 2010s). Study-level background: Deep quantitative T cell receptor repertoire profiling was used in the study to track responses to a trivalent subunit inactivated influenza vaccine. General findings and caveats noted by the study authors: According to the authors, only a limited number of new T cells may be recruited by each seasonal influenza vaccination.

The method behind the library was RT-PCR. The listed sequencing device is Illumina HiSeq 2500. TCRdb took the public reads, trimmed them with fastp at Q25, ran MiXCR for clone calling and kept in-frame beta chains. Every entry covers one CDR3 protein and lists the most common genes and DNA from its rows. The sample table shows around 600,000 distinct CDR3 sequences, and 10% to 12% are seen once. The top ten clones comprise approximately 11% of the sample. The germline ends are 11 bases apart after V is trimmed by 1 base and J by 7 bases. The CDR3, from cysteine to phenylalanine, totals 14 residues. Only the CDR3 part of the read is kept: 42 bases, read in frame from the first base. Sequences MDHEN (CDR1) and SYDVKM (CDR2) are obtained from the germline V gene. These data were likewise used in another study, on T cells expressing NK-cell markers. As that second paper reports: TCR beta cDNA libraries were prepared using 5'RACE template switching, which introduced a universal primer site and unique molecular identifiers. Three sorted T-cell subsets (CD3+CD56+NKG2C+, CD3+CD56+NKG2C- and CD3+CD56-NKG2C+) from 7 to 9 donors had their TCR beta-chain repertoires profiled. Among the eight sequenced donors, seven were HCMV-seropositive and one was HCMV-seronegative. In several experiments an anti-gammadeltaTCR antibody was added to restrict sorting to alphabetaTCR-expressing T cells. For about 6 donors, the dominant CD3+CD56+NKG2C+ clonotypes were among the top 10 CD8+ clonotypes and accounted for about 1.0-7.0% of CD8+ T cells. Those dominant clonotypes were again the most abundant among CD3+CD56-NKG2C+ cells in a handful of donors, at roughly 25-60.1%. It remained unclear whether the expanded NKG2C-expressing T cell clones were specific for HCMV antigens. The eight sequenced donors were randomly selected healthy volunteers, three men and five women. HCMV-specific IgG was detected in serum with a commercial ELISA kit to determine HCMV serostatus. Ficoll density gradient centrifugation was used to isolate peripheral blood mononuclear cells from blood. For several donors, unsorted PBMC were also used to sequence bulk peripheral blood T-cell repertoires. Priming for cDNA synthesis came from the TCR beta constant segment, and two successive PCR amplification steps followed. Sequencing of the libraries produced 2 x 150 bp reads on Illumina HiSeq 2000/2500, MiSeq or NextSeq. Reads were demultiplexed and grouped by UMI with MIGEC, and clonotypes were assembled and quantified with MiTCR. To exclude erroneous sequences, only TCR cDNA sequences supported by at least two reads were retained. The tcR package was used for downstream repertoire analysis, and clonotypes were matched between fractions using CDR3 nucleotide sequence together with V segment. VDJmatch was used to annotate antigen specificity against VDJdb, with one amino acid substitution in CDR3 permitted.

The chain is made from TRBV28 and TRBJ1-3; the best D guess is TRBD1, with 5 bases matching. This material consisted of PBMCs from blood, taken on the day of vaccination. The TCR sequence derives from a man in his fifties or sixties who received an inactivated influenza vaccine. Donor details come from another sample of the same person, matched by shared clones. DNA sequence: TGTGCCAGCAGTTTATACGGGGGGAGGAACACCATATATTTT. It codes for CASSLYGGRNTIYF. The CDR3 plus the reference TRBV28 and TRBJ1-3 genes for the other parts give the full variable domain: DVKVTQSSRYLVKRTGEKVFLECVQDMDHENMFWYRQDPGLGLRLIYFSYDVKMKEKGDIPEGYSVSREKKERFSLILESASTNQTSMYLCASSLYGGRNTIYFGEGSWLTVV.